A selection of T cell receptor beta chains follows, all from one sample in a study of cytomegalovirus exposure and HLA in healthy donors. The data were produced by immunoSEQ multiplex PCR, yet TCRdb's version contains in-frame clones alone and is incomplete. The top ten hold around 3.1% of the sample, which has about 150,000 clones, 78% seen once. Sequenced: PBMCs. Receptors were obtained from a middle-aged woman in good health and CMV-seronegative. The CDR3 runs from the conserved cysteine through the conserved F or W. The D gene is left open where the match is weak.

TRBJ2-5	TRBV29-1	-	CSVEFRGRGRTQYF
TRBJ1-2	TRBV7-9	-	CATAVRVSCGEGKNYGYTF
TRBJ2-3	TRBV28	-	CASSLWGEGVVPDTQYF
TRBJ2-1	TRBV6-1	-	CASSRGLRTYNEQFF
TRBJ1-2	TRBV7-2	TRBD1	CASSLDRGSYGYTF
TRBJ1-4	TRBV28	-	CASIPIGGANEKLFF
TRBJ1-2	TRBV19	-	CASSMGRATNYGYTF
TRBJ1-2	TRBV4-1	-	CASSQEWTQGGGYTF
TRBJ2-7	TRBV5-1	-	CASSLAELTSYEQYF
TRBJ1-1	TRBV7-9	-	CASGGDPNTEAFF
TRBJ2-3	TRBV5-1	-	CASSGPRADTQYF
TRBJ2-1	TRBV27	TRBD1	CASSYFGTGGPYNEQFF
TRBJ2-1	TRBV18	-	CASSPKEGGPYNEQFF
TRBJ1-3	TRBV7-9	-	CASSPTTGAIYF
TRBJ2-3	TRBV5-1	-	CASSLIGENTDTQYF
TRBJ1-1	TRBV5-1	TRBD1	CASSVRGLGESAEAFF
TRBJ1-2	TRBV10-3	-	CAIPIGGGYGYGYTF
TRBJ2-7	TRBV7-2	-	CASNAWHVSDEQYF
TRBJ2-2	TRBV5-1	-	CASSLDPGLMDTGELFF
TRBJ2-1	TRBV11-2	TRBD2	CASSSASGEQFF
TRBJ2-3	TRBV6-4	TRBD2	CASSDAGGPTDTQYF
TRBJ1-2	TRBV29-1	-	CSVVQDYGYTF
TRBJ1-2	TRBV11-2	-	CASSLVQYGYGYTF
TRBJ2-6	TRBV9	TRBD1	CASGQGGSGANVLTF
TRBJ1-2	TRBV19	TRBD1	CASSTSGGMSSYGYTF
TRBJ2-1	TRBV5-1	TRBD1	CASSPMEGQGIEQFF
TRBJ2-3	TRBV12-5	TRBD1	CASGKTGAGTDTQYF
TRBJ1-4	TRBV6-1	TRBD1	CASSPQGVDEKLFF
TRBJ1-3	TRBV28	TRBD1	CASSRTGSGNTIYF
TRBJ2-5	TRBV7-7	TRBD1	CASSSWGQGLSQETQYF
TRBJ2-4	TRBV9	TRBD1	CASSPLGTGENIQYF
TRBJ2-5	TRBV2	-	CASSERGGAFLETQYF
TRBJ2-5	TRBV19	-	CASSIRGSQETQYF
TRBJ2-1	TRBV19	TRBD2	CASSIGAGAINEQFF
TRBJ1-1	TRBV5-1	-	CASSYQGSGVNTEAFF
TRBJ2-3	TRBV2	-	CASSVYSTDTQYF
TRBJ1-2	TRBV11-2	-	CASSFIQGRGSYGGYTF
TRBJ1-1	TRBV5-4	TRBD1	CASSIQTGGTEAFF
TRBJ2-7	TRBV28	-	CASRLLPGGLYEQYF
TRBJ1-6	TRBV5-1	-	CASSLSSQGGNSPLHF
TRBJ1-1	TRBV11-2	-	CASSLVGSAGALPNTEAFF
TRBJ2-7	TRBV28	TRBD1	CASSSLGQGPLSYEQYF
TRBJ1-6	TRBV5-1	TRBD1	CASSTGVSSYNSPLHF
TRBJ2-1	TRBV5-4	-	CASSPLSAYNEQFF
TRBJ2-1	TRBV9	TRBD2	CASSVDGGGYNEQFF
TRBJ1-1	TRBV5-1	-	CASSPQEDSLGYTEAFF
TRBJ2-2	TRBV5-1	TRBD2	CASSSLAGGNAGELFF
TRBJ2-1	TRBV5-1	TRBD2	CASSGTGTSGGVRLNEQFF